The entry below gives a single T cell receptor (beta chain) sequence along with its context. The germline V and J ends were trimmed by 5 bases and 4 bases, with 11 bases remaining between them. CDR1 and CDR2 from the germline V gene are LNHDA and SQIVND (reference sequence). The CDR3 has 13 residues. This specimen belongs to a study of blood T cell repertoires in COVID-19. Study background: From T cells, B-cell-depleted T cells, or PBMCs came the material, which was cDNA or gDNA.

Clones were sequenced by immunoSEQ multiplex PCR, and TCRdb holds only the in-frame ones, with some missing. The data show some 400,000 clones, over 75% seen once. Source material: PBMCs or T cells enriched from blood (not recorded which). The TCR sequence derives from a man aged 25 to 40 who had recovered from COVID-19. The rearrangement joins TRBV19 to TRBJ1-2; D is ambiguous. This CDR3 reads CASSSARVYGYTF. CDR3 nucleotide sequence: TGTGCCAGTAGTTCTGCCCGGGTCTATGGCTACACCTTC.